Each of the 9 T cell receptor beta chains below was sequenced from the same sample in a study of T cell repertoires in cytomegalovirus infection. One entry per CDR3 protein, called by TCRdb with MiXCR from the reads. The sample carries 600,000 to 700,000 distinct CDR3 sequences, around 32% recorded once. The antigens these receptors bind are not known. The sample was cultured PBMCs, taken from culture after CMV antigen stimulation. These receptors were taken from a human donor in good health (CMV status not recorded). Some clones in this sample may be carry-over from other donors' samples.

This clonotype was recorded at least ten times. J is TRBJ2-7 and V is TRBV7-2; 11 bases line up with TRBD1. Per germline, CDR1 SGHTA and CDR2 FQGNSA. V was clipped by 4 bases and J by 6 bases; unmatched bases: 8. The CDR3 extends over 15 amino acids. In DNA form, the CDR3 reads TGTGCCAGCAGCTCCGGGACAGGGGGTCTCTCCGAGCAGTACTTC. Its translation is CASSSGTGGLSEQYF. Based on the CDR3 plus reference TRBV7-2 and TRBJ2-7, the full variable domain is GAGVSQSPSNKVTEKGKDVELRCDPISGHTALYWYRQSLGQGLEFLIYFQGNSAPDKSGLPSDRFSAERTGGSVSTLTIQRTQQEDSAVYLCASSSGTGGLSEQYFGPGTRLTVT.

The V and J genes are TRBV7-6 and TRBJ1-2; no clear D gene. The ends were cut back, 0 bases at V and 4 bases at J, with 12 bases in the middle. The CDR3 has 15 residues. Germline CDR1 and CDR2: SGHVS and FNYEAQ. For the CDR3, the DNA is TGTGCCAGCAGCTTAGCCGGGAGCCCTACCTATGGCTACACCTTC. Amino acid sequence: CASSLAGSPTYGYTF.

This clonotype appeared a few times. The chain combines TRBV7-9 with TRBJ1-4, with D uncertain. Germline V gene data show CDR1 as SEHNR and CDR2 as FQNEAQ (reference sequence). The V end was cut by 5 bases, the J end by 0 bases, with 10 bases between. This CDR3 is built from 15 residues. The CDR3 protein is CASSQPYATNEKLFF. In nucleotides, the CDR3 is TGTGCCAGCAGCCAACCATATGCAACTAATGAAAAACTGTTTTTT.

The DNA of the CDR3 is TGTGCCACCAGTGACCCGAGGGGGGCGAGTGGCTACACCTTC. Translated: CATSDPRGASGYTF. The rearrangement links TRBV24-1 to TRBJ1-2, with a weak D call TRBD1 (6 bases). Per germline, CDR1 KGHDR and CDR2 SFDVKD. Deletions cut 4 bases from V and 7 bases from J, with 15 bases between. The CDR3 is 14 residues long.

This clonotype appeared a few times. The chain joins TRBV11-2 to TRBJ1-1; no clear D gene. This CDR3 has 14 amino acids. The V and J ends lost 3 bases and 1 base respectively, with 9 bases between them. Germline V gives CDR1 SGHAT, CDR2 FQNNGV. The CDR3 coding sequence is TGTGCCAGCAGCTTTCATGCGGAGAACACTGAAGCTTTCTTT. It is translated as CASSFHAENTEAFF.

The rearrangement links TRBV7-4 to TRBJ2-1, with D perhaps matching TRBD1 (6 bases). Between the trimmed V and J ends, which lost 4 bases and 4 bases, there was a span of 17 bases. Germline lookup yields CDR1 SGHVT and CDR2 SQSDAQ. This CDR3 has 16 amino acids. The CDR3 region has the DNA TGTGCCAGCAGCTCCTTACAGGGCCCACGATACAATGAGCAGTTCTTC. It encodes CASSSLQGPRYNEQFF.

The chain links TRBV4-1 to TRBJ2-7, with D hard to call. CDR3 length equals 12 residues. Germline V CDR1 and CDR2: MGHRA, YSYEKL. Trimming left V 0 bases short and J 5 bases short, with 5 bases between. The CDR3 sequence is CASSQEGNEQYF. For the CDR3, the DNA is TGCGCCAGCAGCCAAGAAGGGAACGAGCAGTACTTC.

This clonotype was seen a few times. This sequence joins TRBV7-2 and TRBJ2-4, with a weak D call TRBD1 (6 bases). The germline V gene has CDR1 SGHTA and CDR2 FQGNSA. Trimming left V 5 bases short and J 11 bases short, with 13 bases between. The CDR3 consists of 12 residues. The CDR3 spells CASSQTGPFQYF. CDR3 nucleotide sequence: TGTGCCAGCAGCCAGACAGGTCCGTTTCAGTACTTC.

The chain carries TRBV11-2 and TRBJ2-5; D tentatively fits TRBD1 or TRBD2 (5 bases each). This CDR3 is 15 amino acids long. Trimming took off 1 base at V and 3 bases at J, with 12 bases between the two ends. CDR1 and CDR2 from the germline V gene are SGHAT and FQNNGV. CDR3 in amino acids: CASSLGGTLKETQYF. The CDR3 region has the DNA TGTGCCAGCAGCTTAGGTGGGACGCTCAAAGAGACCCAGTACTTC.